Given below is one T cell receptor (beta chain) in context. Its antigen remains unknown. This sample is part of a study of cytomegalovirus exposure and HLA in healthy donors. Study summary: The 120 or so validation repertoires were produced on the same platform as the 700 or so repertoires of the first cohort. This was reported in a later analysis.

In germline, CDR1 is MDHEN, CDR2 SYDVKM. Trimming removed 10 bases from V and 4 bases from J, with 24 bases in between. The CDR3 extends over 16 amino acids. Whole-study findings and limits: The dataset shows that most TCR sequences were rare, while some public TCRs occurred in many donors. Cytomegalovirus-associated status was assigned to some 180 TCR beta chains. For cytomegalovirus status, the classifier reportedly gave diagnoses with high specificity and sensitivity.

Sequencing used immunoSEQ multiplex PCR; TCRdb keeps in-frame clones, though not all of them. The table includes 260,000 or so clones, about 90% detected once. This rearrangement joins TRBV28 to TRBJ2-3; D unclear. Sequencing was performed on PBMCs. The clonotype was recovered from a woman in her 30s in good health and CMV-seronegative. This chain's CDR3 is CATQSQTSLDADTQYF. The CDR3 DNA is TGTGCCACCCAATCTCAGACCTCTTTGGATGCAGATACGCAGTATTTT.